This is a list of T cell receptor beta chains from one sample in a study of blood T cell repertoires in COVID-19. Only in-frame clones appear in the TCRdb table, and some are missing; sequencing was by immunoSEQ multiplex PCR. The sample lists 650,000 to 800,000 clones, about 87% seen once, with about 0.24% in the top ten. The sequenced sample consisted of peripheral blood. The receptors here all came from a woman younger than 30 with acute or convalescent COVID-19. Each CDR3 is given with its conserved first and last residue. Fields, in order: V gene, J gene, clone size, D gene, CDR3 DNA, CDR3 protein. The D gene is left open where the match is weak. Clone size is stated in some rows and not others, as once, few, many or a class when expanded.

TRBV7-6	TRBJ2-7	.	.	TGTGCCAGCAGCCCAGGGGTCCCCACCTACGAGCAGTACTTC	CASSPGVPTYEQYF
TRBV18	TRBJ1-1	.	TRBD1	TGTGCCAGCTCACGGACAGGGGGCGAGAACACTGAAGCTTTCTTT	CASSRTGGENTEAFF
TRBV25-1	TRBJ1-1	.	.	TGTGCCAGCAGTGAAGGGTGGACAGCCGGTCTGGACACTGAAGCTTTCTTT	CASSEGWTAGLDTEAFF
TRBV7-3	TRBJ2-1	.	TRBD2	TGTGCCAGCAGCTTAACGACTAGCGGGGGGTACAATGAGCAGTTCTTC	CASSLTTSGGYNEQFF
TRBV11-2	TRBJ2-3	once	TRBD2	TGTGCCAGCAGCTTATCAGCGGGGCTAGATACGCAGTATTTT	CASSLSAGLDTQYF
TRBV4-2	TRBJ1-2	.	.	TGTGCCAGCAGCCAGGGCCTCTTGATGGGCTACACCTTC	CASSQGLLMGYTF
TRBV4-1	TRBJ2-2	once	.	TGCGCCAGCAGCCAAGGCCGACAGGCTAACACCGGGGAGCTGTTTTTT	CASSQGRQANTGELFF
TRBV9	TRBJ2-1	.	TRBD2	TGTGCCAGCAGCCCCCGGACTAGCGGGTTCAATGAGCAGTTCTTC	CASSPRTSGFNEQFF
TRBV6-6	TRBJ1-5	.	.	TGTGCCAGCAGTTATGAGGACATATATCAGCCCCAGCATTTT	CASSYEDIYQPQHF
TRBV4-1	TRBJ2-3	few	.	TGCGCCAGCAGCCAAGAGCAGGGGGGCCCAGATACGCAGTATTTT	CASSQEQGGPDTQYF
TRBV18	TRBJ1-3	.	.	TGTGCCAGCTCACCCTCACAGGGAAGCTCTGGAAACACCATATATTTT	CASSPSQGSSGNTIYF
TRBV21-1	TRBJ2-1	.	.	TGTGCCAGCAGCAAAGGGACAGGGGGCGGTGACAATGAGCAGTTCTTC	CASSKGTGGGDNEQFF
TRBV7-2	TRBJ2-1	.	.	TGTGCCAGCAGCTTTCAAAGAAATTTAGGACAGTGCTATGAGCAGTTCTTC	CASSFQRNLGQCYEQFF
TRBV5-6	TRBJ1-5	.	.	TGTGCCAGCAGCTTGGCGGGTTATAGCAATCAGCCCCAGCATTTT	CASSLAGYSNQPQHF
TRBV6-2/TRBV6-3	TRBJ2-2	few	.	TGTGCCAGCAGCCCCTCGACAGCGTCCGGGGAGCTGTTTTTT	CASSPSTASGELFF
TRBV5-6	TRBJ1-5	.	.	TGTGCCAGCAGCTTGGTGGGGGGGGAGGTTCAGCCCCAGCATTTT	CASSLVGGEVQPQHF
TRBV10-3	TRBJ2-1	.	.	TGTGCCACTCGCCACAGGGAATACAATGAGCAGTTCTTC	CATRHREYNEQFF
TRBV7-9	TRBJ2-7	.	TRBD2	TGTGCCAGCAGCCCGGGGGGCTACGAGCAGTACTTC	CASSPGGYEQYF
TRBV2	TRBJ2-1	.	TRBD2	TGTGCCAGCAGCCCGACTAGCGGGGGAGGAGGAGGCAATGAGCAGTTCTTC	CASSPTSGGGGGNEQFF
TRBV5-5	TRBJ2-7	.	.	TGTGCCAGCAGCTTGGAGGCAGCGGCTACCTACGAGCAGTACTTC	CASSLEAAATYEQYF
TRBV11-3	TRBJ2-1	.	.	TGTGCCAGCAGCTTAGGCCCAGGGATCAATGAGCAGTTCTTC	CASSLGPGINEQFF
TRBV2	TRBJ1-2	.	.	TGTGCCAGCAGTGGTAGCTACTATGGCTACACCTTC	CASSGSYYGYTF
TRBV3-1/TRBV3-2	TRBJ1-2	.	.	TGTGCCAGCAGCCAAGCCTTAGGGGCGCTGGGCTATGGCTACACCTTC	CASSQALGALGYGYTF
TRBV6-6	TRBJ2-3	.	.	TGTGCCAGCAGTTATACCGGGGGTACCACAGATACGCAGTATTTT	CASSYTGGTTDTQYF
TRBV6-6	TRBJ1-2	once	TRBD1	TGTGCCAGCAGTGAGGGACAGGGTGACAGTGGCTACACCTTC	CASSEGQGDSGYTF
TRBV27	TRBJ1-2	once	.	TGTGCCAGCAGTTTAAAGGGGCCCTATGGCTACACCTTC	CASSLKGPYGYTF
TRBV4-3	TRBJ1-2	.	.	TGCGCCAGCAGCTCAGACCCGGGAGCAGCCCATGGCTACACCTTC	CASSSDPGAAHGYTF
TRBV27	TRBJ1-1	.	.	TGTGCCAGCAAGGGGTTATTGATGAACACTGAAGCTTTCTTT	CASKGLLMNTEAFF
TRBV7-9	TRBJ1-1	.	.	TGTGCCAGCAGCTTGTCCAGGGTAGGCGACACTGAAGCTTTCTTT	CASSLSRVGDTEAFF
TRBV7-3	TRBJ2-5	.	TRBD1	TGTGCCAGCAGTTTAACAGGGGGCGCAGAGACCCAGTACTTC	CASSLTGGAETQYF
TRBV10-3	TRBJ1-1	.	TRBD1	TGTGCCATCGCTAATACGGACAGGGAGGGCACTGAAGCTTTCTTT	CAIANTDREGTEAFF
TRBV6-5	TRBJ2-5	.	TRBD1	TGTGCCAGCACTGGGACAGCTCAAGAGACCCAGTACTTC	CASTGTAQETQYF
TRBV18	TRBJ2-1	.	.	TGTGCCAGCTCACCATGGGACACTTACAATGAGCAGTTCTTC	CASSPWDTYNEQFF
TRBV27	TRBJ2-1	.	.	TGTGCCAGCAGTCCCTCCCCGGAGGGGTACAATGAGCAGTTCTTC	CASSPSPEGYNEQFF
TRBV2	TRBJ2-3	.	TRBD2	TGTGCCAGCACGTATCCGGCTAGCGGGGGCACAGATACGCAGTATTTT	CASTYPASGGTDTQYF
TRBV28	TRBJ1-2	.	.	TGTGCCAGCAGTGGGGGGGGATATGGCTACACCTTC	CASSGGGYGYTF
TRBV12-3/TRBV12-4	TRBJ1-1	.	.	TGTGCCAGCAGTTTCTCTATTAACACTGAAGCTTTCTTT	CASSFSINTEAFF
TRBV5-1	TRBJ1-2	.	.	TGCGCCAGCAGGCCTTCAACAGGGTTTTATGGCTACACCTTC	CASRPSTGFYGYTF
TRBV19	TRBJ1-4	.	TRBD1	TGTGCCAGTAGTATAGGACAGGGTGACGAAAAACTGTTTTTT	CASSIGQGDEKLFF
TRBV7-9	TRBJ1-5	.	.	TGTGCCAGCAGCTTAGTAGGGGTGGGCCAACATGGCAATCAGCCCCAGCATTTT	CASSLVGVGQHGNQPQHF
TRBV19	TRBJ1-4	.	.	TGTGCCAGTAGTATCGCGGTTGCTGAAAAACTGTTTTTT	CASSIAVAEKLFF
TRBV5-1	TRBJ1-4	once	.	TGCGCCAGCAGTTTGGTCGGGGGGCCTAATGAAAAACTGTTTTTT	CASSLVGGPNEKLFF
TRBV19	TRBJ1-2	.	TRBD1	TGTGCCAGTAGTATCGGACAGGGCCCCAGCTACACCTTC	CASSIGQGPSYTF
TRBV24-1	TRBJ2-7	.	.	TGTGCCACCAGAGCCGGGGGACAGAAGACCTACGAGCAGTACTTC	CATRAGGQKTYEQYF
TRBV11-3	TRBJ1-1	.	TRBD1	TGTGCCAGCAGCGCCGGGGACAGGGCGAACACTGAAGCTTTCTTT	CASSAGDRANTEAFF
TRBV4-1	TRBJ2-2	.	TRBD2	TGCGCCAGCAGCCAATCCCGTGGACTAGCGGGGGGGGACACCGGGGAGCTGTTTTTT	CASSQSRGLAGGDTGELFF
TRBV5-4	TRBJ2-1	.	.	TGTGCCAGCAGCCCAGGGACTGGGACCTACAATGAGCAGTTCTTC	CASSPGTGTYNEQFF
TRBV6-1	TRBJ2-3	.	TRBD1	TGTGCCAGCAGTGAGGGGACAGGGGGCTTTGATACGCAGTATTTT	CASSEGTGGFDTQYF
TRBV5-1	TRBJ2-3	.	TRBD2	TGCGCCAGCAGCTTGGTAGCGGGGGTAGATACGCAGTATTTT	CASSLVAGVDTQYF
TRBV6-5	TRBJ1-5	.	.	TGTGCCAGCAGTAGCTCCCGCAATCAGCCCCAGCATTTT	CASSSSRNQPQHF